The rows below give T cell receptor beta chains drawn from one sample of a study of shared clonotypes between healthy human individuals. This table comes from immunoSEQ multiplex PCR, and its TCRdb copy is limited to in-frame clones, with some not included. The sample yields 2 million to 2.5 million clones, over 85% seen once. The sequencing input was naive CD4+ T cells from PBMCs. The receptors here all came from a man in his late teens or twenties in good health. Some clones in this sample may be carry-over from other donors' samples. CDR3s include the opening cysteine and the closing phenylalanine or tryptophan. Fields, in order: clone size, V gene, D gene, J gene, CDR3 protein, CDR3 DNA. The D gene is left open where the match is weak. Size tells how often a clone was seen (once, few, many) or the class of an expanded clone, and some rows leave it out.

clone size: .; V gene: TRBV27; D gene: .; J gene: TRBJ2-7; CDR3 protein: CASSPWTVPYEQYF; CDR3 DNA: TGTGCCAGCAGTCCGTGGACCGTACCCTACGAGCAGTACTTC
clone size: .; V gene: TRBV5-1; D gene: .; J gene: TRBJ2-4; CDR3 protein: CASSFDRAKNIQYF; CDR3 DNA: TGCGCCAGCAGCTTCGACAGGGCCAAAAACATTCAGTACTTC
clone size: .; V gene: TRBV7-9; D gene: .; J gene: TRBJ2-5; CDR3 protein: CASSFGPWETQYF; CDR3 DNA: TGTGCCAGCAGTTTTGGGCCTTGGGAGACCCAGTACTTC
clone size: .; V gene: TRBV19; D gene: .; J gene: TRBJ2-4; CDR3 protein: CASIGGGLAKNIQYF; CDR3 DNA: TGTGCCAGTATTGGGGGAGGACTAGCCAAAAACATTCAGTACTTC
clone size: .; V gene: TRBV11-2; D gene: .; J gene: TRBJ1-5; CDR3 protein: CASSLEGVGNQPQHF; CDR3 DNA: TGTGCCAGCAGCTTAGAAGGGGTGGGCAATCAGCCCCAGCATTTT
clone size: .; V gene: TRBV25-1; D gene: .; J gene: TRBJ1-6; CDR3 protein: CASTPGPYNSPLHF; CDR3 DNA: TGTGCCAGTACCCCGGGCCCGTATAATTCACCCCTCCACTTT
clone size: .; V gene: TRBV28; D gene: .; J gene: TRBJ1-2; CDR3 protein: CASSLKDSSYTF; CDR3 DNA: TGTGCCAGCAGTCTTAAGGACAGCTCCTACACCTTC
clone size: .; V gene: TRBV23-1; D gene: TRBD2; J gene: TRBJ2-7; CDR3 protein: CAPVGLASYEQYF; CDR3 DNA: TGCGCCCCCGTGGGACTAGCGTCCTACGAGCAGTACTTC
clone size: once; V gene: TRBV30; D gene: .; J gene: TRBJ2-1; CDR3 protein: CAWSVQSRGEQFF; CDR3 DNA: TGTGCCTGGAGTGTACAATCACGGGGGGAGCAGTTCTTC
clone size: .; V gene: TRBV11-3; D gene: .; J gene: TRBJ2-1; CDR3 protein: CASSLEGTRHKDEQFF; CDR3 DNA: TGTGCCAGCAGCTTAGAAGGGACCAGACATAAGGATGAGCAGTTCTTC
clone size: .; V gene: TRBV7-9; D gene: .; J gene: TRBJ2-7; CDR3 protein: CASSIDPGFYEQYF; CDR3 DNA: TGTGCCAGCAGCATAGACCCGGGGTTTTACGAGCAGTACTTC
clone size: .; V gene: TRBV29-1; D gene: .; J gene: TRBJ2-5; CDR3 protein: CSVEVRGGETQYF; CDR3 DNA: TGCAGCGTTGAAGTGAGGGGGGGAGAGACCCAGTACTTC
clone size: .; V gene: TRBV30; D gene: .; J gene: TRBJ2-7; CDR3 protein: CAWSTSTYEQYF; CDR3 DNA: TGTGCCTGGAGTACCTCGACCTACGAGCAGTACTTC
clone size: .; V gene: TRBV10-3; D gene: .; J gene: TRBJ1-5; CDR3 protein: CAIRPDLNQPQHF; CDR3 DNA: TGTGCCATCAGACCCGACTTAAATCAGCCCCAGCATTTT
clone size: few; V gene: TRBV28; D gene: TRBD1; J gene: TRBJ1-5; CDR3 protein: CASSTDRGHQHF; CDR3 DNA: TGTGCCAGCAGCACCGACAGGGGGCACCAGCATTTT
clone size: .; V gene: TRBV5-1; D gene: TRBD1; J gene: TRBJ2-5; CDR3 protein: CASSWTARTGGAETQYF; CDR3 DNA: TGCGCCAGCAGCTGGACTGCTAGGACAGGGGGCGCGGAGACCCAGTACTTC
clone size: .; V gene: TRBV11-2; D gene: .; J gene: TRBJ1-1; CDR3 protein: CASIPRGTTEAFF; CDR3 DNA: TGTGCCAGCATCCCCCGGGGTACCACTGAAGCTTTCTTT
clone size: .; V gene: TRBV7-2; D gene: TRBD1; J gene: TRBJ2-7; CDR3 protein: CASSRQGYEQYF; CDR3 DNA: TGTGCCAGCAGCCGACAGGGGTACGAGCAGTACTTC
clone size: .; V gene: TRBV7-9; D gene: .; J gene: TRBJ1-1; CDR3 protein: CASSSDRTTETEAFF; CDR3 DNA: TGTGCCAGCAGCTCTGACAGGACCACCGAGACTGAAGCTTTCTTT
clone size: .; V gene: TRBV7-7; D gene: .; J gene: TRBJ2-1; CDR3 protein: CASSLGPDNEQFF; CDR3 DNA: TGTGCCAGCAGCTTGGGCCCGGACAATGAGCAGTTCTTC
clone size: .; V gene: TRBV7-9; D gene: .; J gene: TRBJ2-3; CDR3 protein: CASSSYSAGTQYF; CDR3 DNA: TGTGCCAGCAGCTCTTACTCGGCAGGTACGCAGTATTTT
clone size: .; V gene: TRBV28; D gene: .; J gene: TRBJ2-7; CDR3 protein: CASSWVAYEQYF; CDR3 DNA: TGTGCCAGCAGTTGGGTTGCCTACGAGCAGTACTTC
clone size: .; V gene: TRBV15; D gene: .; J gene: TRBJ1-1; CDR3 protein: CATGNRLSEAFF; CDR3 DNA: TGTGCCACCGGGAACCGTCTCTCTGAAGCTTTCTTT
clone size: .; V gene: TRBV10-3; D gene: .; J gene: TRBJ1-2; CDR3 protein: CAISESTRGGYTF; CDR3 DNA: TGTGCCATCAGTGAGTCTACCCGGGGAGGCTACACCTTC
clone size: .; V gene: TRBV13; D gene: TRBD1; J gene: TRBJ1-1; CDR3 protein: CASSFRSRFPDRGSEAFF; CDR3 DNA: TGTGCCAGCAGCTTTCGATCCAGATTTCCGGACAGGGGGTCTGAAGCTTTCTTT
clone size: .; V gene: TRBV7-2; D gene: .; J gene: TRBJ1-5; CDR3 protein: CASSLGPGTSNQPQHF; CDR3 DNA: TGTGCCAGCAGCTTAGGCCCCGGGACCAGCAATCAGCCCCAGCATTTT
clone size: .; V gene: TRBV5-1; D gene: .; J gene: TRBJ2-5; CDR3 protein: CASSLDVGQETQYF; CDR3 DNA: TGCGCCAGCAGCTTGGACGTTGGCCAAGAGACCCAGTACTTC
clone size: once; V gene: TRBV5-1; D gene: .; J gene: TRBJ1-2; CDR3 protein: CASIYFNRAPHYGYTF; CDR3 DNA: TGCGCCAGCATATACTTTAACAGGGCGCCCCACTATGGCTACACCTTC
clone size: .; V gene: TRBV2; D gene: .; J gene: TRBJ2-4; CDR3 protein: CASITWSFRDRAKNIQYF; CDR3 DNA: TGTGCCAGCATTACCTGGTCTTTTAGGGATCGCGCCAAAAACATTCAGTACTTC
clone size: .; V gene: TRBV7-9; D gene: .; J gene: TRBJ1-5; CDR3 protein: CASSLAAQPQHF; CDR3 DNA: TGTGCCAGCAGCTTAGCGGCTCAGCCCCAGCATTTT
clone size: .; V gene: TRBV7-9; D gene: .; J gene: TRBJ1-5; CDR3 protein: CASSLGSQPGQPQHF; CDR3 DNA: TGTGCCAGCAGCTTAGGCAGCCAACCGGGGCAGCCCCAGCATTTT
clone size: .; V gene: TRBV6-1; D gene: .; J gene: TRBJ1-2; CDR3 protein: CASSEANIYGYTF; CDR3 DNA: TGTGCCAGCAGTGAGGCAAACATCTATGGCTACACCTTC
clone size: .; V gene: TRBV28; D gene: .; J gene: TRBJ1-1; CDR3 protein: CASLVVGLNTEAFF; CDR3 DNA: TGTGCCAGCCTGGTCGTAGGGCTGAACACTGAAGCTTTCTTT
clone size: .; V gene: TRBV7-9; D gene: .; J gene: TRBJ2-3; CDR3 protein: CASSHDKGTDTQYF; CDR3 DNA: TGTGCCAGCAGCCACGACAAGGGCACAGATACGCAGTATTTT
clone size: .; V gene: TRBV5-6; D gene: TRBD1; J gene: TRBJ1-5; CDR3 protein: CASSLNGQGLQPQHF; CDR3 DNA: TGTGCCAGCAGCTTGAACGGACAGGGCTTGCAGCCCCAGCATTTT
clone size: .; V gene: TRBV6-1; D gene: TRBD2; J gene: TRBJ2-5; CDR3 protein: CASSQRESNQETQYF; CDR3 DNA: TGTGCCAGCAGCCAGCGGGAGAGCAACCAAGAGACCCAGTACTTC
clone size: .; V gene: TRBV7-9; D gene: TRBD1; J gene: TRBJ2-5; CDR3 protein: CASSTTGGWETQYF; CDR3 DNA: TGTGCCAGCAGCACGACAGGGGGCTGGGAGACCCAGTACTTC
clone size: .; V gene: TRBV6-1; D gene: .; J gene: TRBJ1-1; CDR3 protein: CASSQLGRAIGEAFF; CDR3 DNA: TGTGCCAGCTCCCAGCTGGGGAGGGCAATAGGTGAAGCTTTCTTT
clone size: once; V gene: TRBV29-1; D gene: TRBD2; J gene: TRBJ2-2; CDR3 protein: CSVRGTSANTGELFF; CDR3 DNA: TGCAGCGTTCGAGGGACTAGCGCCAACACCGGGGAGCTGTTTTTT
clone size: .; V gene: TRBV29-1; D gene: TRBD1; J gene: TRBJ2-7; CDR3 protein: CSVVSRDRIYEQYF; CDR3 DNA: TGCAGCGTTGTAAGTCGGGACAGAATTTACGAGCAGTACTTC
clone size: .; V gene: TRBV2; D gene: .; J gene: TRBJ1-1; CDR3 protein: CASRFDGIEAFF; CDR3 DNA: TGTGCCAGCAGGTTCGACGGGATTGAAGCTTTCTTT
clone size: .; V gene: TRBV19; D gene: TRBD1; J gene: TRBJ2-2; CDR3 protein: CATTTQGDWTGELFF; CDR3 DNA: TGTGCCACCACAACACAGGGGGATTGGACCGGGGAGCTGTTTTTT
clone size: .; V gene: TRBV29-1; D gene: .; J gene: TRBJ1-4; CDR3 protein: CSVADNEKLFF; CDR3 DNA: TGCAGCGTTGCTGATAATGAAAAACTGTTTTTT
clone size: once; V gene: TRBV7-9; D gene: TRBD2; J gene: TRBJ2-1; CDR3 protein: CASSSASGRMDEQFF; CDR3 DNA: TGTGCCAGCAGCTCTGCTAGCGGGAGAATGGACGAGCAGTTCTTC
clone size: .; V gene: TRBV5-4; D gene: TRBD1; J gene: TRBJ2-5; CDR3 protein: CASSWDRYQETQYF; CDR3 DNA: TGTGCCAGCAGCTGGGACAGGTACCAAGAGACCCAGTACTTC
clone size: .; V gene: TRBV5-1; D gene: TRBD1; J gene: TRBJ2-5; CDR3 protein: CASSLGGQGMWETQYF; CDR3 DNA: TGCGCCAGCAGCTTGGGGGGACAGGGTATGTGGGAGACCCAGTACTTC
clone size: .; V gene: TRBV19; D gene: .; J gene: TRBJ2-7; CDR3 protein: CASSIHVTALSSYEQYF; CDR3 DNA: TGTGCCAGTAGTATACATGTAACGGCCCTCAGCTCCTACGAGCAGTACTTC
clone size: .; V gene: TRBV19; D gene: .; J gene: TRBJ2-1; CDR3 protein: CASSIVAGRGGRGFNQFF; CDR3 DNA: TGTGCCAGTAGTATAGTGGCAGGTCGAGGGGGACGAGGCTTTAACCAGTTCTTC
clone size: .; V gene: TRBV15; D gene: .; J gene: TRBJ1-5; CDR3 protein: CATAGLSQPQHF; CDR3 DNA: TGTGCCACCGCGGGGTTATCTCAGCCCCAGCATTTT